The 21 T cell receptor beta chains in this list originate from one sample, sequenced in a study of cytomegalovirus exposure and HLA in healthy donors. A multiplex PCR was run with 60 Vbeta primers and 13 Jbeta primers. Clones were sequenced by immunoSEQ multiplex PCR, and TCRdb holds only the in-frame ones, with some missing. The profile covers about 190,000 clones, with 65% to 85% appearing a single time and 3% to 4.5% taken by the ten largest. Sequencing input: PBMCs. The receptors stem from a man in his fifties or sixties in good health and CMV-seronegative.

The chain employs TRBV7-2 and TRBJ1-5; tentative D call: TRBD1 (5 bases). The V gene lost 3 bases and the J gene lost 0 bases, with 9 bases spanning the gap. Germline V gives CDR1 SGHTA, CDR2 FQGNSA. CDR3 length: 15 residues. The CDR3 reads CASSLGGTSNQPQHF. Here the CDR3 DNA reads TGTGCCAGCAGCTTGGGGGGAACTAGCAATCAGCCCCAGCATTTT.

The chain is built from TRBV6-5 and TRBJ2-4, with TRBD2 as a possible D gene (6 bases). V was shortened by 0 bases and J by 10 bases, with 16 bases between the two germline ends. This CDR3 comprises 15 residues. The germline CDR1 and CDR2 sequences are MNHEY and SVGAGI. The CDR3 nucleotides read TGTGCCAGCAGTTACTCGGGGGGAGCCATTGGGATTCAGTACTTC. Amino acids: CASSYSGGAIGIQYF.

This chain connects TRBV5-1 to TRBJ1-1; 9 nucleotides line up with TRBD1. CDR3 length equals 16 residues. The trim removed 3 bases at V and 2 bases at J, leaving 8 bases unmatched. The germline V gene has CDR1 SGHRS and CDR2 YFSETQ. As DNA, the CDR3 is TGCGCCAGCAGCTCGGGACAGGGCACGTCTAACACTGAAGCTTTCTTT. This translates into CASSSGQGTSNTEAFF. The variable domain in full, completed from reference TRBV5-1 and TRBJ1-1, reads KAGVTQTPRYLIKTRGQQVTLSCSPISGHRSVSWYQQTPGQGLQFLFEYFSETQRNKGNFPGRFSGRQFSNSRSEMNVSTLELGDSALYLCASSSGQGTSNTEAFFGQGTRLTVV.

The chain is built from TRBV11-2 and TRBJ1-2; D is ambiguous. Trimming stripped 2 bases from V and 4 bases from J, with 14 bases between. The CDR3 is 15 residues long. Per germline, CDR1 SGHAT and CDR2 FQNNGV. The CDR3: CASSLSETGFYGYTF. The CDR3 DNA follows: TGTGCCAGCAGCTTATCGGAGACCGGCTTCTATGGCTACACCTTC.

The CDR3: CATETTNTGELFF. The DNA of the CDR3 is TGTGCCACAGAAACTACGAACACCGGGGAGCTGTTTTTT. The V gene is TRBV15, the J gene TRBJ2-2; D ambiguous. The germline CDR1 and CDR2 sequences are LNHNV and YYDKDF (reference sequence). The length of the CDR3 is 13 residues. Trimming cost V 9 bases and J 0 bases, with 8 bases left between them.

This chain joins TRBV5-1 and TRBJ1-2; maybe TRBD1 (5 bases). Germline lookup yields CDR1 SGHRS and CDR2 YFSETQ. V gave up 4 bases and J gave up 4 bases, with 11 bases separating them. CDR3 length equals 13 residues. Here the CDR3 reads CASSQTVFYGYTF. CDR3 DNA sequence: TGCGCCAGCAGCCAGACAGTTTTCTATGGCTACACCTTC. Full variable domain (remainder filled in from reference TRBV5-1 and TRBJ1-2): KAGVTQTPRYLIKTRGQQVTLSCSPISGHRSVSWYQQTPGQGLQFLFEYFSETQRNKGNFPGRFSGRQFSNSRSEMNVSTLELGDSALYLCASSQTVFYGYTFGSGTRLTVV.

This chain joins TRBV19 and TRBJ1-1, with D unclear. Per the germline V gene, CDR1 is LNHDA and CDR2 is SQIVND (reference sequence). Deletions cut 10 bases from V and 0 bases from J, with 21 bases between. CDR3 length equals 16 residues. The CDR3 DNA reads as TGTGCCACCCAGAACGTTGGAGCACGGTTGAACACTGAAGCTTTCTTT. Its protein is CATQNVGARLNTEAFF.

This clone was observed a few times. This chain uses TRBV7-2 with TRBJ1-6; no firm D call. Germline V gene lookup returns CDR1 SGHTA and CDR2 FQGNSA. V gave up 7 bases and J gave up 3 bases, with 7 bases separating them. CDR3 length: 13 amino acids. As DNA, the CDR3 is TGTGCCAGCAACCAGATCTATAATTCACCCCTCCACTTT. It codes for CASNQIYNSPLHF.

CDR3 nucleotide sequence: TGTGCCAGCAGCTCAGACAGAGTTGAAGCTTTCTTT. Its translation: CASSSDRVEAFF. This chain joins TRBV7-9 and TRBJ1-1; TRBD1 might be the D (5 bases). V lost 4 bases, J lost 7 bases, and 10 bases lay in between. This CDR3 has 12 residues. Germline loops: CDR1 SEHNR, CDR2 FQNEAQ (reference sequence). The variable domain in full, completed from reference TRBV7-9 and TRBJ1-1, reads DTGVSQNPRHKITKRGQNVTFRCDPISEHNRLYWYRQTLGQGPEFLTYFQNEAQLEKSRLLSDRFSAERPKGSFSTLEIQRTEQGDSAMYLCASSSDRVEAFFGQGTRLTVV.

Only one count was recorded for this clone. This chain joins TRBV27 and TRBJ1-6; TRBD1 matches at 10 bases. With 6 bases clipped from V and 3 bases from J, the junction kept 8 bases outside the gene matches. This CDR3 spans 17 amino acids. In germline, CDR1 is MNHEY, CDR2 SMNVEV (reference sequence). This CDR3 is CASSRKGTGDYNSPLHF. The CDR3 region has the DNA TGTGCCAGCAGCCGAAAGGGGACAGGGGACTATAATTCACCCCTCCACTTT.

The V gene is TRBV5-4, the J gene TRBJ2-7, with TRBD2 matching 9 bases. Per the germline V gene, CDR1 is SGHNT and CDR2 is YYREEE (reference sequence). This CDR3 is 15 amino acids long. The J segment lost 6 bases and the V segment lost 4 bases, leaving 11 bases of the junction unmatched. The CDR3 nucleotides read TGTGCCAGCAGCCCGAGCGGGGGGCCGGTCCCCGAGCAGTACTTC. Its protein is CASSPSGGPVPEQYF.

The chain is built from TRBV20-1 and TRBJ2-7, with D possibly TRBD2 on 5 matching bases. The CDR3 is made up of 11 amino acids. V lost 6 bases to trimming and J lost 4 bases, with 10 bases between them. Germline assignment: CDR1 DFQATT and CDR2 SNEGSKA (reference sequence). CDR3 protein: CSANRGYEQYF. In nucleotides, the CDR3 is TGCAGTGCCAACCGGGGATACGAGCAGTACTTC.

Comment on this clone: At one end the junction does not follow the germline gene, possibly because of a read error. The chain combines TRBV7-9 with TRBJ2-5; D ambiguous. The CDR3 extends over 12 amino acids. Per the germline V gene, CDR1 is SEHNR and CDR2 is FQNEAQ (reference sequence). The CDR3 bases are TGTTCCAGCAGCTTAGTAGAAGAGACCCAGTACTTC. It is translated as CSSSLVEETQYF.

J is TRBJ2-2 and V is TRBV6-5; TRBD2 is a possible D gene (5 bases). CDR1 and CDR2 from the germline V gene are MNHEY and SVGAGI. The V end lost 6 bases, the J end lost 0 bases, and 11 bases lay between the germline ends. CDR3 length: 15 residues. The CDR3 DNA sequence: TGTGCCAGCAGAGGAACCGGGACGAACACCGGGGAGCTGTTTTTT. It translates to CASRGTGTNTGELFF.

The V call is TRBV5-1, the J call TRBJ1-2, with D hard to call. The CDR3 is 14 amino acids. V shed 5 bases and J shed 2 bases, with 13 bases lying between them. The germline V gene has CDR1 SGHRS and CDR2 YFSETQ. Here the CDR3 reads CASSFSGENYGYTF. CDR3 sequence (DNA): TGCGCCAGCAGTTTTTCGGGAGAAAACTATGGCTACACCTTC. Full variable domain (outside the CDR3, taken from reference TRBV5-1 and TRBJ1-2): KAGVTQTPRYLIKTRGQQVTLSCSPISGHRSVSWYQQTPGQGLQFLFEYFSETQRNKGNFPGRFSGRQFSNSRSEMNVSTLELGDSALYLCASSFSGENYGYTFGSGTRLTVV.

This clone occurred a few times. J is TRBJ2-7 and V is TRBV5-6; the D is unclear. CDR1 is SGHDT, CDR2 YYEEEE, per germline. V was trimmed by 4 bases and J by 4 bases, leaving 9 bases between them. This CDR3 region has 12 residues. CDR3 region: CASSKVEYEQYF. CDR3 sequence (DNA): TGTGCCAGCAGCAAGGTGGAGTACGAGCAGTACTTC.

V and J are TRBV5-1 and TRBJ2-7; D is unclear. The CDR3 totals 13 residues. Germline V gene sequence: CDR1 SGHRS, CDR2 YFSETQ. Between the trimmed V and J ends, which lost 4 bases and 2 bases, there was a span of 10 bases. CDR3 protein: CASSPSGPYEQYF. CDR3 in DNA: TGCGCCAGCAGCCCTTCTGGGCCCTACGAGCAGTACTTC. Variable domain in full (rest from reference TRBV5-1 and TRBJ2-7): KAGVTQTPRYLIKTRGQQVTLSCSPISGHRSVSWYQQTPGQGLQFLFEYFSETQRNKGNFPGRFSGRQFSNSRSEMNVSTLELGDSALYLCASSPSGPYEQYFGPGTRLTVT.

In this sample, this clone turned up once. The rearrangement links TRBV7-3 to TRBJ1-2; TRBD1 matches 7 bases. The trim removed 1 base at V and 3 bases at J, leaving 5 bases unmatched. Per germline, CDR1 SGHTA and CDR2 FQGTGA. The CDR3 covers 15 residues. Written as DNA, the CDR3 is TGTGCCAGCAGCTTAAGAGGGGGCAAAGACTATGGCTACACCTTC. Encoded protein: CASSLRGGKDYGYTF.

This sequence joins TRBV19 and TRBJ2-3; D is undetermined. This CDR3 region has 14 residues. Per the germline V gene, CDR1 is LNHDA and CDR2 is SQIVND (reference sequence). V lost 2 bases, J lost 4 bases, and 10 bases lay in between. The CDR3: CASSIPGAADTQYF. CDR3 nucleotide sequence: TGTGCCAGTAGTATACCGGGTGCGGCAGATACGCAGTATTTT.

The chain links TRBV10-1 to TRBJ1-4; D may be TRBD1 (5 bases). Germline V gene lookup returns CDR1 WNHNN and CDR2 SYGVQD (reference sequence). The CDR3 runs to 14 residues. The V gene lost 4 bases and the J gene lost 0 bases, with 6 bases spanning the gap. CDR3 protein: CASSAGATNEKLFF. The CDR3 DNA follows: TGCGCCAGCAGTGCGGGGGCAACTAATGAAAAACTGTTTTTT.

This clone was observed a handful of times. This chain joins TRBV5-1 and TRBJ2-1; 7 bases fit TRBD1. CDR1 is SGHRS and CDR2 is YFSETQ in the germline V gene. This CDR3 is 12 amino acids long. V was clipped by 5 bases and J by 6 bases; unmatched bases: 2. The CDR3 coding sequence is TGCGCCAGCAGAACAGGGGTCAATGAGCAGTTCTTC. Its translation: CASRTGVNEQFF.